This T cell receptor (beta chain) was sequenced for a study of PD-L1 blockade in urothelial cancer. Every PCR got spiked synthetic TCR analog templates. Sequenced by immunoSEQ multiplex PCR; TCRdb stores in-frame clones only, minus some. The table records just under 50,000 clones, around 80% of them present only once. Per germline, CDR1 WNHNN and CDR2 SYGVQD (reference sequence). The CDR3 sequence is 16 residues long. The J segment lost 7 bases and the V segment lost 6 bases, leaving 11 bases of the junction unmatched. The time point here: pretreatment peripheral blood. The sequencing used PBMCs, collected around atezolizumab (anti-PD-L1) treatment. V usage is TRBV10-1 and J usage is TRBJ2-2, with 10 bases lining up with TRBD1. The origin of this receptor is a man aged 70-80 years with urothelial cancer. DNA of the CDR3: TGCGCCAGCAGGGACAGGGGGAGTACAGATGACGGGGAGCTGTTTTTT. Translation: CASRDRGSTDDGELFF.